The clone carrying this T cell receptor (beta chain) came up a few times. Its target is unknown. Every patient relapsed after autologous stem cell transplantation, and brentuximab vedotin exposure varied. Sequenced by immunoSEQ multiplex PCR; TCRdb stores in-frame clones only, minus some. Of tens of thousands of clones listed, around nine tenths are singletons. The sample is drawn from a study of PD-1 blockade in classical Hodgkin lymphoma. Whole-study findings and limits: No one has yet defined what causes the repertoire differences, which may be disease activity or prior therapy. At baseline, newly diagnosed patients reportedly showed less TCR diversity than healthy donors. The study found complete responders had baseline diversity similar to newly diagnosed patients.

The germline V and J ends were trimmed by 3 bases and 6 bases, with 12 bases remaining between them. The CDR3 contains 15 residues. The germline CDR1 and CDR2 sequences are WNHNN and SYGVQD (reference sequence). This chain joins TRBV10-1 and TRBJ1-6; the D gene is possibly TRBD1 (6 bases). This sequence was found in a human donor with classical Hodgkin lymphoma. The sequences come from peripheral blood mononuclear cells (PBMCs), collected before the second cycle of nivolumab. The CDR3 DNA is TGCGCCAGCAGTGAAGGGGGACGTGGTAATTCACCCCTCCACTTT. Protein sequence: CASSEGGRGNSPLHF.